A single sample gave rise to the 28 T cell receptor beta chains below, sequenced in a study of T cell changes during pregnancy in multiple sclerosis. This table comes from immunoSEQ multiplex PCR, and its TCRdb copy is limited to in-frame clones, with some not included. The sample consists of tens of thousands of clones, 80% to 95% of them appearing once. This material consisted of CD8+ T cells from peripheral blood mononuclear cells, taken before pregnancy. These receptors were taken from a female donor with multiple sclerosis, enrolled in a pregnancy study.

The chain employs TRBV5-1 and TRBJ2-1, with 8 positions matching TRBD1. Germline-derived CDR1 and CDR2 are SGHRS and YFSETQ. This CDR3 has 16 residues. The V and J ends lost 4 bases and 6 bases, in that order; junction bases with no gene match: 12. The CDR3 sequence: CASSLAGTGLFNEQFF. The CDR3, as DNA: TGCGCCAGCAGCCTTGCCGGGACAGGCCTTTTCAATGAGCAGTTCTTC.

The chain couples TRBV6-1 to TRBJ2-7; D may be TRBD2 (6 bases). Germline values: CDR1 MNHNS, CDR2 SASEGT. V was clipped by 4 bases and J by 1 base, with 8 bases between them. There are 13 residues in the CDR3. The CDR3 nucleotides read TGTGCCAGCAGTGGGGACTGGTCCTACGAGCAGTACTTC. Residues: CASSGDWSYEQYF.

The rearrangement links TRBV28 to TRBJ2-7; D not resolved. The CDR3 has 12 amino acids. The V end was cut by 5 bases, the J end by 2 bases, with 7 bases between. CDR1 and CDR2 (germline): MDHEN, SYDVKM. The CDR3 coding sequence is TGTGCCAGCAGTATAATCCCCTACGAGCAGTACTTC. Amino acid sequence: CASSIIPYEQYF.

The CDR3 bases are TGTGCCAGCAGCCCCGGGACTAGCGTGTACGAGCAGTACTTC. Translating it yields CASSPGTSVYEQYF. The chain uses TRBV9 and TRBJ2-7; 10 bases fit TRBD2. The V gene end was trimmed by 4 bases and the J gene end by 4 bases; junction bases not matched to a gene: 5. Germline CDR1 and CDR2: SGDLS and YYNGEE. This CDR3 has 14 residues. Full variable domain (outside the CDR3, taken from reference TRBV9 and TRBJ2-7): DSGVTQTPKHLITATGQRVTLRCSPRSGDLSVYWYQQSLDQGLQFLIQYYNGEERAKGNILERFSAQQFPDLHSELNLSSLELGDSALYFCASSPGTSVYEQYFGPGTRLTVT.

V gene TRBV7-9 combines with J gene TRBJ2-3; D possibly corresponds to TRBD2 (5 bases). The CDR3 consists of 16 residues. Germline V gives CDR1 SEHNR, CDR2 FQNEAQ (reference sequence). V dropped 8 bases and J dropped 0 bases, with 18 bases sitting between them. The CDR3 reads CASPNGVDLSTDTQYF. CDR3 bases: TGTGCCAGCCCAAACGGGGTTGACCTCAGCACAGATACGCAGTATTTT.

CDR3 nucleotides: TGCGCCAGCAGCCCCCGGGACAGGGTCACAGATACGCAGTATTTT. Translated, it gives CASSPRDRVTDTQYF. The chain employs TRBV4-3 and TRBJ2-3, with TRBD1 matching 9 bases. This CDR3 has 15 amino acids. Germline V lookup: CDR1 LGHNA, CDR2 YSLEER. V shed 4 bases and J 2 bases; nucleotides not matched to a gene: 4.

The CDR3 protein is CASSLDLSTEAFF. The CDR3 nucleotides read TGCGCCAGCAGCCTAGACCTATCTACTGAAGCTTTCTTT. This sequence joins TRBV4-1 and TRBJ1-1, with D unclear. Germline CDR1 MGHRA, CDR2 YSYEKL. V gave up 4 bases and J gave up 5 bases, with 11 bases separating them. There are 13 residues in the CDR3.

This chain links TRBV27 with TRBJ2-1, with D tentatively TRBD2 (5 bases). Germline lookup yields CDR1 MNHEY and CDR2 SMNVEV (reference sequence). The CDR3 length is 16 residues. V dropped 3 bases and J dropped 0 bases, with 12 bases sitting between them. The CDR3 nucleotides read TGTGCCAGCAGTTTTTTTAGGGAGAGCTCCTACAATGAGCAGTTCTTC. Translating gives CASSFFRESSYNEQFF.

The CDR3 coding sequence is TGTGCCAGTAGTATGATAAGGGGGCATGGCTACACCTTC. It codes for CASSMIRGHGYTF. This chain joins TRBV19 and TRBJ1-2, with TRBD1 matching 7 bases. The CDR3 loop spans 13 amino acids. V gave up 3 bases and J gave up 6 bases; unmatched junction bases: 4. Germline V gene sequence: CDR1 LNHDA, CDR2 SQIVND (reference sequence).

The V and J genes are TRBV27 and TRBJ1-1; the D is unclear. Looked up from germline, CDR1 is MNHEY and CDR2 is SMNVEV (reference sequence). Deletions cut 3 bases from V and 3 bases from J, with 8 bases between. This CDR3 has 13 amino acids. The CDR3 coding sequence is TGTGCCAGCAGTTTTGGAGGTTACACTGAAGCTTTCTTT. Translation gives CASSFGGYTEAFF.

This chain joins TRBV29-1 and TRBJ2-2; D unclear. Trimming took off 7 bases at V and 3 bases at J, with 18 bases between the two ends. This CDR3 comprises 15 residues. Germline V gene sequence: CDR1 SQVTM, CDR2 ANQGSEA. CDR3 DNA: TGCAGCGCCGTAGACCCGTGGAGCGACACCGGGGAGCTGTTTTTT. Its translation is CSAVDPWSDTGELFF.

The rearrangement uses TRBV10-3 and TRBJ2-7, with D tentatively TRBD2 (7 bases). Germline V gene sequence: CDR1 ENHRY, CDR2 SYGVKD. This CDR3 has 17 residues. Trimming stripped 2 bases from V and 5 bases from J, with 22 bases between. CDR3 residues: CAISELSGRGLSDEQYF. DNA of the CDR3: TGTGCCATCAGTGAGCTCTCGGGCAGGGGACTAAGCGACGAGCAGTACTTC.

The chain recombines TRBV19 with TRBJ1-5, with D possibly matching TRBD1 (5 bases). Trimming took 5 bases from V and 1 from J, leaving 15 bases between them. In germline, CDR1 is LNHDA, CDR2 SQIVND (reference sequence). The CDR3 extends over 16 amino acids. The DNA for the CDR3 is TGTGCCAGTAGTCCAACCGGGGGTGTGAGCAATCAGCCCCAGCATTTT. It yields the protein CASSPTGGVSNQPQHF.

This sequence joins TRBV13 and TRBJ1-1; 8 bases align to TRBD1. The germline CDR1 and CDR2 sequences are PRHDT and FYEKMQ (reference sequence). This CDR3 is built from 14 residues. J was trimmed by 1 base and V by 4 bases; bases with no gene match: 2. The CDR3 spells CASSSQGGNTEAFF. CDR3 DNA sequence: TGTGCCAGCAGCTCACAGGGGGGGAACACTGAAGCTTTCTTT.

V and J are TRBV4-2 and TRBJ2-3, with 11 positions matching TRBD2. Germline assignment: CDR1 LGHNA and CDR2 YNFKEQ. The length of the CDR3 is 16 residues. The trim removed 3 bases at V and 1 base at J, leaving 3 bases unmatched. The CDR3 loop is CASSHLAGGGTDTQYF. CDR3 nucleotide sequence: TGTGCCAGCAGCCACCTAGCGGGAGGAGGCACAGATACGCAGTATTTT.

The CDR3 sequence is CASSSPGTATYEQYF. CDR3 nucleotide sequence: TGTGCCAGCAGCTCCCCCGGGACAGCAACCTACGAGCAGTACTTC. This rearrangement joins TRBV7-9 to TRBJ2-7; 7 bases map to TRBD1. The CDR3 is 15 amino acids. Trimming at V came to 4 bases and at J to 2 bases, leaving 8 bases not matched to a gene. Germline assignment: CDR1 SEHNR and CDR2 FQNEAQ (reference sequence).

The chain couples TRBV6-4 to TRBJ2-3; 8 nucleotides align to TRBD2. Germline lookup yields CDR1 MRHNA and CDR2 SNTAGT. The V gene end was trimmed by 6 bases and the J gene end by 1 base; junction bases not matched to a gene: 3. This CDR3 spans 14 amino acids. The CDR3 DNA reads TGTGCCAGCAGCCCAGCGGGAGGCACAGATACGCAGTATTTT. Translation gives CASSPAGGTDTQYF.

The chain couples TRBV5-1 to TRBJ1-1; D ambiguous. Trimming shortened V by 4 bases and J by 1 base, and 8 bases separated the two germline ends. CDR3 size: 13 residues. Germline lookup yields CDR1 SGHRS and CDR2 YFSETQ. CDR3 in DNA: TGCGCCAGCAGCCCTAGAGGGAACACTGAAGCTTTCTTT. This codes for CASSPRGNTEAFF.

The chain joins TRBV4-3 to TRBJ2-7, with 7 bases aligning to TRBD1. Germline lookup yields CDR1 LGHNA and CDR2 YSLEER. The CDR3 loop spans 14 amino acids. Losses at the gene ends were 3 bases for V and 3 bases for J; bases not matched to a gene: 5. The CDR3 here is CASSHSRGSYEQYF. CDR3 DNA: TGCGCCAGCAGCCACTCCAGGGGGAGCTACGAGCAGTACTTC.

This chain joins TRBV7-2 and TRBJ1-1; D gene ambiguous. V dropped 1 base and J dropped 4 bases, with 10 bases sitting between them. The germline V gene has CDR1 SGHTA and CDR2 FQGNSA. This CDR3 is built from 14 residues. For the CDR3, the DNA is TGTGCCAGCAGCTTAGGTCTTGCCGGCACTGAAGCTTTCTTT. Translating it yields CASSLGLAGTEAFF.

CDR3 sequence (DNA): TGTGCCAGCAGGCTGCGGGACAGAGGAGAGACCCAGTACTTC. Protein sequence: CASRLRDRGETQYF. The J gene is TRBJ2-5, the V gene TRBV6-5, with a possible D match to TRBD1 (7 bases). This CDR3 has 14 amino acids. Per germline, CDR1 MNHEY and CDR2 SVGAGI. V was clipped by 6 bases and J by 4 bases, with 15 bases between them.

The V and J genes are TRBV19 and TRBJ1-2, with a weak D call TRBD1 (5 bases). Between the trimmed V and J ends, which lost 0 bases and 7 bases, there was a span of 18 bases. The CDR3 sequence is 16 residues long. Germline values: CDR1 LNHDA, CDR2 SQIVND (reference sequence). CDR3 in amino acids: CASSIDLETDLFGYTF. DNA of the CDR3: TGTGCCAGTAGTATAGATTTGGAGACAGATCTTTTTGGCTACACCTTC.

The chain carries TRBV18 and TRBJ2-3; TRBD1 aligns across 7 bases. There are 15 residues in the CDR3. Trimming at V came to 3 bases and at J to 2 bases, leaving 5 bases not matched to a gene. Germline assignment: CDR1 KGHSH and CDR2 LQKENI. CDR3 loop: CASSPGQLSTDTQYF. The CDR3 bases are TGTGCCAGCTCACCGGGACAGCTCTCCACAGATACGCAGTATTTT.

This clone was counted between two and nine times. J is TRBJ2-1 and V is TRBV4-3; 7 nucleotides line up with TRBD2. CDR3 length: 19 residues. Germline values: CDR1 LGHNA, CDR2 YSLEER. Germline trimming cut 0 bases from V and 5 bases from J; bases unmatched to any gene: 16. CDR3 sequence (DNA): TGCGCCAGCAGCCAAGAGACTAGCAGGCCGTACATCTTTAACAATGAGCAGTTCTTC. Encoded protein: CASSQETSRPYIFNNEQFF.

V and J are TRBV6-5 and TRBJ2-7, with 7 bases fitting TRBD1. The CDR3 sequence is 15 residues long. CDR1 is MNHEY and CDR2 is SVGAGI in the germline V gene. Germline trimming cut 6 bases from V and 5 bases from J; bases unmatched to any gene: 13. CDR3 nucleotides: TGTGCCAGCAGCTCAGCCCAGGGGGATCGGGACGAGCAGTACTTC. Encoded protein: CASSSAQGDRDEQYF.

The chain has TRBV5-4 and TRBJ2-5; 12 bases are a match to TRBD2. The CDR3 is 18 residues long. Trimming cost V 0 bases and J 5 bases; bases outside gene matches: 11. Germline values: CDR1 SGHNT, CDR2 YYREEE (reference sequence). The CDR3 is CASSLGVLAGGDHETQYF. In DNA, the CDR3 is TGTGCCAGCAGCTTGGGCGTTCTAGCGGGAGGGGATCACGAGACCCAGTACTTC.

This clone was counted only a few times. The chain has TRBV4-3 and TRBJ1-1, with 7 bases lining up with TRBD1. There are 14 residues in the CDR3. The V gene end was trimmed by 0 bases and the J gene end by 5 bases; junction bases not matched to a gene: 3. Per germline, CDR1 LGHNA and CDR2 YSLEER. The CDR3 sequence: CASSQDSGGTEAFF. The CDR3 DNA follows: TGCGCCAGCAGCCAAGATTCAGGGGGGACTGAAGCTTTCTTT.

The chain couples TRBV7-9 to TRBJ2-1, with 11 bases identical to TRBD2. The CDR3 is made up of 18 amino acids. Germline trimming cut 5 bases from V and 1 base from J; bases unmatched to any gene: 10. Germline CDR1 reads SEHNR; CDR2 reads FQNEAQ (reference sequence). CDR3 bases: TGTGCCAGCAGCCCCGGGACTAGCGGAGGGGGGTCCTACAATGAGCAGTTCTTC. This encodes CASSPGTSGGGSYNEQFF.